This entry concerns a single T cell receptor (beta chain). Germline V gene sequence: CDR1 MGHRA, CDR2 YSYEKL. The CDR3 has 17 amino acids. Trimming removed 3 bases from V and 6 bases from J; junction bases left unmatched: 14. This sample was taken from a study of blood T cell repertoires in COVID-19. Study details: Collection of acute and convalescent COVID-19 samples took place in the United States, Italy and Spain. T cells, B-cell-depleted T cells, or PBMCs supplied cDNA or gDNA.

Original processing notes: Amplification from reference gene primers served as the basis for estimated nucleated cell counts. Clones were sequenced by immunoSEQ multiplex PCR, and TCRdb holds only the in-frame ones, with some missing. The D gene and trimming were derived from the DNA, and the V and J assignments and clone size from that table. The repertoire consists of 72,000 or so clones, with about 80% occurring once and the leading ten covering about 20%. The clonotype was recovered from a man aged 65-85 years who had recovered from COVID-19. Source material: peripheral blood. This chain uses TRBV4-1 with TRBJ2-1; TRBD2 matches 7 bases. This chain's CDR3 is CASSHTLGLAGVNEQFF. CDR3 nucleotides: TGCGCCAGCAGCCATACGCTTGGGTTGGCGGGGGTCAATGAGCAGTTCTTC.